This T cell receptor (beta chain) appears in the sequencing data of a study of shared clonotypes between healthy human individuals. Produced via immunoSEQ multiplex PCR; TCRdb's table is partial and in-frame only. The sample has roughly 1,100,000 clones; about 74% are singletons. The sequence was obtained from a man aged 18 to 30 in good health. The material sequenced was memory CD4+ T cells sorted from blood. Stated subset: CD45RA-negative fraction.

CDR3 sequence (DNA): TGTGCCAGCACTGGGACTAGGAACACCGGGGAGCTGTTTTTT. This codes for CASTGTRNTGELFF. The V gene is TRBV2, the J gene TRBJ2-2, with TRBD2 identical over 8 bases. Germline CDR1 is SNHLY and CDR2 is FYNNEI. The CDR3 totals 14 residues. The V and J ends lost 7 bases and 1 base, in that order; junction bases with no gene match: 2.